The 8 T cell receptor beta chains below were found in one sample sequenced in a study of cytomegalovirus exposure and HLA in healthy donors (TCRdb year 2017). Libraries were made using the immunoSEQ multiplex PCR assay. The multiplex PCR relied on a mix of 60 forward primers for TCR Vbeta segments and 13 reverse primers for TCR Jbeta segments. Not all clones reach the TCRdb copy of this immuneACCESS table, which keeps in-frame sequences only. Checked studies attribute under half of the gap to unresolved V genes and leave the rest unexplained. Here the sample has about 150,000 clones; 60% to 80% occur a single time. The ten largest clonotypes hold approximately 0.66% of the sample. The sequenced sample was PBMCs. The receptors originated from a male donor in good health and CMV-seronegative.

This clone was seen more than once but under ten times. The chain employs TRBV9 and TRBJ2-3; weak D call: TRBD2 (5 bases). This CDR3 region has 14 residues. Trimming removed 0 bases from V and 3 bases from J, with 8 bases in between. Germline assignment: CDR1 SGDLS and CDR2 YYNGEE. CDR3 sequence reads: CASSVGPGTDTQYF. The CDR3 bases are TGTGCCAGCAGCGTAGGTCCGGGGACAGATACGCAGTATTTT.

The gene calls are TRBV10-1 and TRBJ2-3, with a possible D match to TRBD1 (5 bases). V lost 3 bases and J 6 bases, leaving 19 bases between the germline ends. Per germline, CDR1 WNHNN and CDR2 SYGVQD (reference sequence). The CDR3 totals 16 residues. The CDR3 DNA reads as TGCGCCAGCAGTGATAAGGGGCAGGGCCCCCCGGATACGCAGTATTTT. It specifies CASSDKGQGPPDTQYF.

The V call is TRBV4-1, the J call TRBJ2-1; possible D gene TRBD1, 6 bases. The V gene lost 3 bases and the J gene lost 0 bases, with 15 bases spanning the gap. The CDR3 loop spans 17 amino acids. Looked up from germline, CDR1 is MGHRA and CDR2 is YSYEKL. The CDR3 loop is CASSQDPTGSSYNEQFF. CDR3 DNA sequence: TGCGCCAGCAGCCAGGACCCTACAGGGAGCTCCTACAATGAGCAGTTCTTC.

This chain connects TRBV6-5 to TRBJ2-3; TRBD2 matches 9 bases. CDR3 length: 16 amino acids. With 0 bases clipped from V and 5 bases from J, the junction kept 6 bases outside the gene matches. Looked up from germline, CDR1 is MNHEY and CDR2 is SVGAGI. CDR3 nucleotides: TGTGCCAGCAGTTACTCGATTCCACTAGCGGGAGATACGCAGTATTTT. This translates into CASSYSIPLAGDTQYF.

The chain recombines TRBV7-2 with TRBJ2-2, with 7 bases aligning to TRBD2. This CDR3 is built from 16 residues. After removal of 5 bases from V and 7 bases from J, the junction contained 13 bases not matched to a gene. Germline lookup yields CDR1 SGHTA and CDR2 FQGNSA. CDR3 region: CASSPEGREAIGELFF. In DNA form, the CDR3 reads TGTGCCAGCAGCCCGGAAGGGAGGGAGGCCATCGGGGAGCTGTTTTTT. The full variable domain, with the rest looked up from reference TRBV7-2 and TRBJ2-2, is GAGVSQSPSNKVTEKGKDVELRCDPISGHTALYWYRQSLGQGLEFLIYFQGNSAPDKSGLPSDRFSAERTGGSVSTLTIQRTQQEDSAVYLCASSPEGREAIGELFFGEGSRLTVL.

This clone was recorded a few times. In DNA, the CDR3 is TGTGCCACCAGCAGAGACAGGGACAGAACCAATGAGCAGTTCTTC. Translating gives CATSRDRDRTNEQFF. The rearrangement links TRBV15 to TRBJ2-1; 7 nucleotides agree with TRBD1. The trim removed 0 bases at V and 6 bases at J, leaving 5 bases unmatched. CDR1 is LNHNV, CDR2 YYDKDF, per germline (reference sequence). The CDR3 extends over 15 amino acids.

A few counts support this clone. The chain uses TRBV29-1 and TRBJ2-7; 9 bases are shared with TRBD2. Germline V CDR1 and CDR2: SQVTM, ANQGSEA. The V gene end was trimmed by 4 bases and the J gene end by 5 bases; junction bases not matched to a gene: 9. CDR3 length equals 14 residues. The CDR3 loop is CSVGGSGGSDEQYF. Written as DNA, the CDR3 is TGCAGCGTTGGAGGTAGCGGGGGTAGCGACGAGCAGTACTTC.

The rearrangement joins TRBV30 to TRBJ2-7; TRBD2 might be the D (6 bases). This CDR3 spans 14 amino acids. Trimming shortened V by 3 bases and J by 3 bases, and 15 bases separated the two germline ends. Germline V gives CDR1 GTSNPN, CDR2 SVGIG (reference sequence). CDR3 nucleotides: TGTGCCTGGAGCCGGATTGGGACTGGCTACGAGCAGTACTTC. Its translation: CAWSRIGTGYEQYF.